This is a list of T cell receptor beta chains from one sample in a study of T cell responses to AZD1222 COVID-19 vaccine. TCRdb keeps only in-frame clones here, not all; method: immunoSEQ multiplex PCR. The sample records roughly 130,000 clones, 80% to 90% being singletons. The sample was peripheral blood, taken on day 0 of MenACWY control vaccination. The receptors here all came from an adult in good health. The CDR3 runs from the conserved cysteine through the conserved F or W. The order of the fields is clone size, D gene, V gene, J gene, CDR3 DNA, CDR3 protein. The D gene is left open where the match is weak. Part of the rows lack a size; the others show once, few, many or a class for expanded clones.

>few|TRBD1|TRBV6-4|TRBJ2-3
TGTGCCAGCAGTGAAGAGGGGGCGCGTAGCACAGATACGCAGTATTTT
CASSEEGARSTDTQYF
>NA|NA|TRBV5-1|TRBJ2-5
TGCGCCAGCAGCCAGAGAATCCAAGAGACCCAGTACTTC
CASSQRIQETQYF
>few|TRBD2|TRBV4-1|TRBJ2-7
TGCGCCAGCAGCCTCAGGCGGGAGCGAACCTACGAGCAGTACTTC
CASSLRRERTYEQYF
>NA|TRBD2|TRBV27|TRBJ2-7
TGTGCCAGCAGTTCGGGAGCGGGAGGGTTCTACGAGCAGTACTTC
CASSSGAGGFYEQYF
>NA|NA|TRBV5-5|TRBJ1-2
TGTGCCAGCAGCCAACCCCCAGGGAATTATGGCTACACCTTC
CASSQPPGNYGYTF
>once|NA|TRBV28|TRBJ2-7
TGTGCCAGCAGTCAAACAGGGCTCACCTACGAGCAGTACTTC
CASSQTGLTYEQYF
>NA|NA|TRBV18|TRBJ2-5
TGTGCCAGCTCACTAGGGACGGAACAAGAGACCCAGTACTTC
CASSLGTEQETQYF
>NA|NA|TRBV21-1|TRBJ2-7
TGTGCCAGCAGCTCCGAGGACTTACCCTCCTACGAGCAGTACTTC
CASSSEDLPSYEQYF
>NA|TRBD2|TRBV7-6|TRBJ2-5
TGTGCCAGCAGCGCGAGGACTAGCGGGACGGTAGAGACCCAGTACTTC
CASSARTSGTVETQYF
>NA|NA|TRBV12-3/TRBV12-4|TRBJ2-7
TGTGCCAGCAGTTTAAGAGGGGAAGGGGAGCAGTACTTC
CASSLRGEGEQYF
>NA|NA|TRBV11-3|TRBJ2-1
TGTGCCAGCAGCTCTGGCGTTTCCTACAATGAGCAGTTCTTC
CASSSGVSYNEQFF
>NA|NA|TRBV9|TRBJ2-1
TGTGCCAGCAGCGTAGGGGATTGGGGAGACAATGAGCAGTTCTTC
CASSVGDWGDNEQFF
>NA|NA|TRBV6-5|TRBJ1-2
TGTGCCAGCCACAACCACCCAAAGGGGAATGGCTACACCTTC
CASHNHPKGNGYTF
>few|TRBD1|TRBV5-5|TRBJ2-7
TGTGCCAGCAGCTTACAGGGGGCGCTGGAGCAGTACTTC
CASSLQGALEQYF
>NA|NA|TRBV28|TRBJ1-2
TGTGCCAGCAGTTTAGGGCAGGGTTGGGTCTATGGCTACACCTTC
CASSLGQGWVYGYTF
>NA|NA|TRBV30|TRBJ1-5
TGTGCCTGGAGTATAATAGGGACGGAGCCCCAGCATTTT
CAWSIIGTEPQHF
>few|NA|TRBV5-4|TRBJ2-3
TGTGCCAGCAGCTTGGGGGCGGGCCTGAGCACAGATACGCAGTATTTT
CASSLGAGLSTDTQYF
>NA|NA|TRBV9|TRBJ2-1
TGTGCCAGCAGCTCCGGGACAACCTACAATGAGCAGTTCTTC
CASSSGTTYNEQFF
>NA|NA|TRBV27|TRBJ2-1
TGTGCCAGCAGTTTATTTGCGGTAGCCCTCAATGAGCAGTTCTTC
CASSLFAVALNEQFF
>NA|TRBD1|TRBV2|TRBJ1-2
TGTGCCAGCAGAAAGGACAGGGCGTCTGGCTACACCTTC
CASRKDRASGYTF
>once|NA|TRBV6-5|TRBJ2-1
TGTGCCAGCAGTTATCTTTCAAGCTCCTACAATGAGCAGTTCTTC
CASSYLSSSYNEQFF
>NA|NA|TRBV6-4|TRBJ2-3
TGTGCCAGCAGTGACAGGGAAAACACAGCAGATACGCAGTATTTT
CASSDRENTADTQYF
>NA|NA|TRBV3-1/TRBV3-2|TRBJ2-7
TGTGCCAGCAGCCAACGACACGAGCAGTACTTC
CASSQRHEQYF
>NA|TRBD1|TRBV5-1|TRBJ2-4
TGCGCCAGCAGCTTACTTATGGGACAGGTGGTTTACTTC
CASSLLMGQVVYF
>NA|NA|TRBV7-6|TRBJ2-1
TGTGCCAGCAGCTTATCTAATTCTCCACAGTTCTTC
CASSLSNSPQFF
>NA|NA|TRBV6-5|TRBJ1-1
TGTGCCAGCAGTTCGGGACACACCTACACTGAAGCTTTCTTT
CASSSGHTYTEAFF
>once|NA|TRBV11-2|TRBJ2-7
TGTGCCAGCAGCTTTACCCTCGAGCAGTACTTC
CASSFTLEQYF
>NA|TRBD2|TRBV24-1|TRBJ2-1
TGTGCCACCGTTAGCGGGAGTACGGATGAGCAGTTCTTC
CATVSGSTDEQFF